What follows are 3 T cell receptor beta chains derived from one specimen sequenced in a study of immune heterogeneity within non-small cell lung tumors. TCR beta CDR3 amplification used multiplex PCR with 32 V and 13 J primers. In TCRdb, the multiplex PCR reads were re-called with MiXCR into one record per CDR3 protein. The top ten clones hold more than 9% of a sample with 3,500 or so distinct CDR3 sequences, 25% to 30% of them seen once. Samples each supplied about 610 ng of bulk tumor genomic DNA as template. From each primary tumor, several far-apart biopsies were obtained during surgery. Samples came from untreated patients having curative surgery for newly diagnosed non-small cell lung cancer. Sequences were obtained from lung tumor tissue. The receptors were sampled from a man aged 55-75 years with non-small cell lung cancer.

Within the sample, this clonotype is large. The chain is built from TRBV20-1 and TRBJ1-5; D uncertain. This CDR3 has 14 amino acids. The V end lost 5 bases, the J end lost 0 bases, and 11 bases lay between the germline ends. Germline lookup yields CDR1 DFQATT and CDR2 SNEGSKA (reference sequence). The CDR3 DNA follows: TGCAGTGCTCCCTATGCACATAGCAATCAGCCCCAGCATTTT. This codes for CSAPYAHSNQPQHF.

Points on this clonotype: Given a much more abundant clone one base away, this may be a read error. In DNA, the CDR3 is TGCGCCAGCAGCTTGGGGTTTGGACTTTGCGAGCAGTACTTC. Residues: CASSLGFGLCEQYF. The V gene is TRBV5-1, the J gene TRBJ2-7, with TRBD2 as a possible D gene (5 bases). The length of the CDR3 is 14 residues. Germline CDR1 and CDR2: SGHRS and YFSETQ. V was cut by 0 bases and J by 6 bases, with 13 bases left in between.

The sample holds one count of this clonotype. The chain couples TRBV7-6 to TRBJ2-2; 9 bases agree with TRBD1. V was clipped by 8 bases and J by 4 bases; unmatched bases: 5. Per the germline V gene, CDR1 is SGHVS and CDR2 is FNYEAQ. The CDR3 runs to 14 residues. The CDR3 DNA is TGTGCCAGCGGTGGACAGGGGCGCACCGGGGAGCTGTTTTTT. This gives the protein CASGGQGRTGELFF. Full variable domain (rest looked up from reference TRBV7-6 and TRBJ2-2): GAGVSQSPRYKVTKRGQDVALRCDPISGHVSLYWYRQALGQGPEFLTYFNYEAQQDKSGLPNDRFSAERPEGSISTLTIQRTEQRDSAMYRCASGGQGRTGELFFGEGSRLTVL.